The present entry profiles one T cell receptor (beta chain) with its context. Its matching antigen is unknown. The data are from a study of shared clonotypes between healthy human individuals. General study points: Specimens sampled were limited to blood, with tissue repertoires likely differing.

Generated by immunoSEQ multiplex PCR, the TCRdb table keeps only in-frame clones and is missing some. There are roughly 2.2 million clones in the sample; about 92% occur only once, and under 0.45% lies in the top ten. Researchers partitioned CD4+ cells into CD45RA+ naive and CD45RA-negative memory subsets. CDR3 length equals 15 residues. The V gene's germline CDR1 is SGDLS and CDR2 YYNGEE. V was pared by 3 bases and J by 5 bases, with 14 bases between. The chain uses TRBV9 and TRBJ2-2; D is ambiguous. The sequence was obtained from a man younger than 35 in good health. Some clones in this sample may be carry-over from other donors' samples. Sequenced material: naive CD4+ T cells from PBMCs. Specified subset: CD45RA+ positively selected. DNA of the CDR3: TGTGCCAGCAGCGGGCAGACGGCGGCAACCGGGGAGCTGTTTTTT. Translation: CASSGQTAATGELFF.